These T cell receptor beta chains were read from a single sample in a study of T cells in localized non-small cell lung cancer. The repertoire was sequenced with immunoSEQ multiplex PCR; TCRdb's copy has only in-frame clones and lacks some. The sample consists of about 21,000 clones, about 85% of them appearing once. The material was PBMCs, obtained before any cancer treatment. The receptor set was obtained from a woman aged 35 to 75 with stage II squamous cell lung carcinoma. Each CDR3 is given with its conserved first and last residue. Fields, in order: D gene, J gene, V gene, clone size, CDR3 protein, CDR3 DNA. D genes are given only for firm matches. The listing skips clone size in some rows; elsewhere it reads once, few, many or a size class.

D: .; J: TRBJ1-2; V: TRBV4-1; size: .; CDR3: CASSEGPISYGYTF; DNA: TGCGCCAGCAGCGAGGGGCCAATTTCCTATGGCTACACCTTC
D: .; J: TRBJ1-4; V: TRBV4-3; size: .; CDR3: CASSQGVDSYLEKLFF; DNA: TGCGCCAGCAGCCAAGGGGTGGACAGTTATCTTGAAAAACTGTTTTTT
D: TRBD1; J: TRBJ1-1; V: TRBV10-3; size: .; CDR3: CASTPGQYTEAFF; DNA: TGTGCCAGCACTCCGGGACAGTACACTGAAGCTTTCTTT
D: TRBD1; J: TRBJ2-4; V: TRBV19; size: .; CDR3: CASSVRDSAIQYF; DNA: TGTGCCAGTAGTGTTCGGGACAGCGCCATTCAGTACTTC
D: TRBD1; J: TRBJ1-2; V: TRBV28; size: .; CDR3: CASTSSGTGGYGYTF; DNA: TGTGCCAGCACCAGTTCGGGAACAGGGGGCTATGGCTACACCTTC
D: .; J: TRBJ2-2; V: TRBV9; size: .; CDR3: CASSVGTIVSGELFF; DNA: TGTGCCAGCAGCGTAGGGACTATAGTTTCCGGGGAGCTGTTTTTT
D: TRBD1; J: TRBJ2-7; V: TRBV5-1; size: once; CDR3: CASSGQGFEQYF; DNA: TGCGCCAGCAGCGGACAGGGGTTCGAGCAGTACTTC
D: .; J: TRBJ1-3; V: TRBV5-6; size: .; CDR3: CASSLIGRRAGNTIYF; DNA: TGTGCCAGCAGCTTGATTGGACGAAGGGCTGGAAACACCATATATTTT
D: .; J: TRBJ1-1; V: TRBV30; size: .; CDR3: CAWQAEPNTEAFF; DNA: TGTGCCTGGCAAGCAGAGCCGAACACTGAAGCTTTCTTT
D: .; J: TRBJ2-7; V: TRBV15; size: once; CDR3: CATSRGRLANYEQYF; DNA: TGTGCCACCAGCAGAGGGAGACTTGCGAACTACGAGCAGTACTTC
D: TRBD2; J: TRBJ2-1; V: TRBV13; size: .; CDR3: CASSFTAGGNEQFF; DNA: TGTGCCAGCAGCTTTACCGCGGGAGGGAATGAGCAGTTCTTC
D: .; J: TRBJ1-1; V: TRBV7-2; size: .; CDR3: CASKPGMANTEAFF; DNA: TGTGCCAGCAAACCAGGGATGGCGAACACTGAAGCTTTCTTT
D: .; J: TRBJ2-3; V: TRBV11-2; size: .; CDR3: CASSSFTKILSSTDTQYF; DNA: TGTGCCAGCAGCTCGTTTACTAAAATCCTCTCCAGCACAGATACGCAGTATTTT
D: TRBD1; J: TRBJ1-3; V: TRBV30; size: .; CDR3: CAWNGQGRNTIYF; DNA: TGTGCCTGGAATGGACAGGGCCGAAACACCATATATTTT
D: .; J: TRBJ1-1; V: TRBV6-5; size: .; CDR3: CASRSDPLNTEAFF; DNA: TGTGCCAGCAGATCAGATCCTTTGAACACTGAAGCTTTCTTT
D: .; J: TRBJ2-7; V: TRBV7-2; size: once; CDR3: CASSFRTVYEQYF; DNA: TGTGCCAGCAGCTTTAGGACAGTCTACGAGCAGTACTTC
D: TRBD1; J: TRBJ1-2; V: TRBV27; size: .; CDR3: CASSLSRQGAQGYTF; DNA: TGTGCCAGCAGTTTATCCCGACAGGGGGCTCAGGGCTACACCTTC
D: .; J: TRBJ2-2; V: TRBV18; size: .; CDR3: CASSPGTITGELFF; DNA: TGTGCCAGCTCACCAGGGACAATCACCGGGGAGCTGTTTTTT
D: .; J: TRBJ2-2; V: TRBV19; size: .; CDR3: CASSIRAWGGGNTGELFF; DNA: TGTGCCAGTAGTATCAGAGCGTGGGGAGGGGGCAACACCGGGGAGCTGTTTTTT
D: .; J: TRBJ2-1; V: TRBV9; size: .; CDR3: CASSVNYAGAGEQFF; DNA: TGTGCCAGCAGCGTAAATTACGCCGGGGCCGGTGAGCAGTTCTTC